This entry lists 13 T cell receptor beta chains sequenced from one sample in a study of healthy donors' naive CD4 and CD8 T cells. Each TCR library used roughly 490 ng of total RNA and a linear amplification protocol. Each CDR3 protein gets one entry after TCRdb re-called the reads with MiXCR. The table includes approximately 180,000 distinct CDR3 sequences, 65% to 80% detected once. Material for sequencing was naive CD4+ and CD8+ T cells sorted from blood, pooled from several donors. Every receptor here comes from a pool of human donors in good health; the sample pools cells from several healthy donors.

The chain has TRBV27 and TRBJ2-7; TRBD2 might be the D (5 bases). V was cut by 3 bases and J by 6 bases, with 6 bases left in between. The CDR3 sequence is 11 residues long. Germline V gene sequence: CDR1 MNHEY, CDR2 SMNVEV (reference sequence). CDR3 coding DNA: TGTGCCAGCAGTTTTGCGGGCGAGCAGTACTTC. Protein sequence: CASSFAGEQYF.

The chain combines TRBV19 with TRBJ2-1; 9 nucleotides line up with TRBD2. CDR1 is LNHDA, CDR2 SQIVND, per germline (reference sequence). V trimming: 5 bases; J trimming: 10 bases; junction bases outside the gene matches: 6. The CDR3 sequence is 13 residues long. In DNA form, the CDR3 reads TGTGCCAGTAGTCCGGTGGGACTAGCCGAGCAGTTCTTC. It encodes CASSPVGLAEQFF. Drawing the rest from reference TRBV19 and TRBJ2-1, the complete variable domain is DGGITQSPKYLFRKEGQNVTLSCEQNLNHDAMYWYRQDPGQGLRLIYYSQIVNDFQKGDIAEGYSVSREKKESFPLTVTSAQKNPTAFYLCASSPVGLAEQFFGPGTRLTVL.

The rearrangement joins TRBV6-2 or TRBV6-3 to TRBJ2-1; weak D call: TRBD2 (6 bases). The V end was cut by 6 bases, the J end by 5 bases, with 17 bases between. The CDR3 covers 15 residues. Germline V gives CDR1 MNHEY, CDR2 SVGEGT. The CDR3 nucleotides are TGTGCCAGCAGCCCCGGGCGGGGTTGGGACAATGAGCAGTTCTTC. Translation gives CASSPGRGWDNEQFF.

The genes are TRBV19 and TRBJ2-3; D gene ambiguous. CDR1 and CDR2 (germline): LNHDA, SQIVND (reference sequence). The CDR3 length is 13 residues. Trimming cost V 10 bases and J 2 bases, with 13 bases left between them. CDR3 residues: CATTDSPTDTQYF. CDR3 in DNA: TGTGCCACTACCGATAGCCCCACAGATACGCAGTATTTT.

The V gene is TRBV15, the J gene TRBJ1-1; possibly TRBD1 for D (6 bases). Germline loops: CDR1 LNHNV, CDR2 YYDKDF (reference sequence). V gave up 3 bases and J gave up 10 bases, with 15 bases separating them. The CDR3 covers 13 residues. This CDR3 reads CATSRQSGEGAFF. The DNA for the CDR3 is TGTGCCACCAGCAGGCAATCAGGGGAGGGAGCTTTCTTT.

The chain employs TRBV29-1 and TRBJ2-3, with D possibly being TRBD2 (5 bases). CDR3 length equals 11 residues. Germline-derived CDR1 and CDR2 are SQVTM and ANQGSEA. Trimming took 7 bases from V and 2 from J, leaving 7 bases between them. CDR3 sequence (DNA): TGCAGCGGGACTCCCACAGATACGCAGTATTTT. This encodes CSGTPTDTQYF.

A few counts support this clonotype. The V call is TRBV12-3 or TRBV12-4, the J call TRBJ2-5; TRBD2 matches 8 bases. The CDR3 is made up of 14 amino acids. V lost 5 bases and J lost 1; bases outside the gene matches: 3. CDR3 nucleotides: TGTGCCAGCAGTCCTACTAGCGGCCAAGAGACCCAGTACTTC. Translated: CASSPTSGQETQYF.

The chain links TRBV5-1 to TRBJ1-1; the D gene is possibly TRBD1 (5 bases). The CDR3 contains 15 residues. Germline-derived CDR1 and CDR2 are SGHRS and YFSETQ. The V end lost 3 bases, the J end lost 5 bases, and 17 bases lay between the germline ends. The CDR3 sequence: CASSWGGLRGTEAFF. The DNA of the CDR3 is TGCGCCAGCAGCTGGGGAGGGCTCCGGGGGACTGAAGCTTTCTTT.

This clonotype was picked up one time. This sequence joins TRBV29-1 and TRBJ2-2; D ambiguous. This CDR3 spans 13 amino acids. Germline lookup yields CDR1 SQVTM and CDR2 ANQGSEA. V lost 7 bases, J lost 4 bases, and 13 bases lay in between. The CDR3 here is CSANPRGTGELFF. CDR3 bases: TGCAGCGCGAATCCGAGAGGCACCGGGGAGCTGTTTTTT.

The chain has TRBV5-1 and TRBJ2-1; 10 nucleotides align to TRBD2. CDR1 is SGHRS and CDR2 is YFSETQ in the germline V gene. The CDR3 spans 15 residues. The V gene end was trimmed by 3 bases and the J gene end by 6 bases; junction bases not matched to a gene: 6. The CDR3 protein is CASSSLAGEGNEQFF. Written as DNA, the CDR3 is TGCGCCAGCAGCTCCCTAGCGGGAGAAGGCAATGAGCAGTTCTTC.

This clonotype has more than one count but fewer than ten. This chain connects TRBV29-1 to TRBJ1-2, with D perhaps TRBD1 (5 bases). V was shortened by 3 bases and J by 6 bases, with 11 bases between the two germline ends. Germline V gives CDR1 SQVTM, CDR2 ANQGSEA. The CDR3 is made up of 12 amino acids. For the CDR3, the DNA is TGCAGCGTTGACAGGGAGGGTGATGGCTACACCTTC. Amino acid sequence: CSVDREGDGYTF.

The chain combines TRBV19 with TRBJ1-1; D is unclear. The length of the CDR3 is 11 residues. Germline V gene lookup returns CDR1 LNHDA and CDR2 SQIVND (reference sequence). Trimming stripped 7 bases from V and 7 bases from J, with 10 bases between. CDR3 nucleotides: TGTGCCAGTATCTCCGTACGTGAAGCTTTCTTT. It translates to CASISVREAFF. Complete variable domain (other parts from reference TRBV19 and TRBJ1-1): DGGITQSPKYLFRKEGQNVTLSCEQNLNHDAMYWYRQDPGQGLRLIYYSQIVNDFQKGDIAEGYSVSREKKESFPLTVTSAQKNPTAFYLCASISVREAFFGQGTRLTVV.

The V call is TRBV7-2, the J call TRBJ2-3; 9 nucleotides align to TRBD2. CDR1 and CDR2 (germline): SGHTA, FQGNSA. This CDR3 has 16 residues. Germline trimming cut 5 bases from V and 2 bases from J; bases unmatched to any gene: 8. This CDR3 is CASSHIAGEHTDTQYF. The DNA for the CDR3 is TGTGCCAGCAGCCATATAGCGGGGGAGCACACAGATACGCAGTATTTT.